In this sample, the clone carrying this TCR beta chain turned up many times. Antigen specificity is unknown. These data are taken from a study of T cells in Graves' hyperthyroidism and ophthalmopathy. Study-level findings and limits: The blood repertoire included most of the expanded thyroid clonotypes above 0.001.

The hyperthyroidism was newly diagnosed and had lasted under 2 months; the patients were aged 18 to 65. Germline V gene data show CDR1 as SGHAT and CDR2 as FQNNGV. The CDR3 extends over 11 amino acids. Trimming removed 3 bases from V and 6 bases from J, with 6 bases in between. There were TCR beta CDR3 regions amplified from RNA transcripts. A set of HTBI primers served as the primers for a first-round RT-PCR of the TCR CDR3. TCRdb re-called the multiplex PCR reads with MiXCR, one entry per CDR3 protein. The profile shows roughly 380,000 distinct CDR3 sequences, about a fifth of them singletons. The source material was blood. The chain employs TRBV11-2 and TRBJ2-7; D remains ambiguous. This receptor was identified in a woman between 18 and 29 years old with Graves' hyperthyroidism. The CDR3 coding sequence is TGTGCCAGCAGCTTGAACACCGAGCAGTACTTC. Residues: CASSLNTEQYF. Supplemented by reference TRBV11-2 and TRBJ2-7, the full variable domain reads EAGVAQSPRYKIIEKRQSVAFWCNPISGHATLYWYQQILGQGPKLLIQFQNNGVVDDSQLPKDRFSAERLKGVDSTLKIQPAKLEDSAVYLCASSLNTEQYFGPGTRLTVT.